This T cell receptor (beta chain) comes out of a study of identical twins. Between the trimmed V and J ends, which lost 7 bases and 0 bases, there was a span of 18 bases. CDR1 and CDR2 from the germline V gene are LNHDA and SQIVND (reference sequence). This CDR3 is built from 16 residues. This clonotype was recorded at least ten times. A universal primer site was added by template switching, and unique molecular identifiers were carried by the cDNA. TCRdb passed the 5' RACE reads through MiXCR, listing each CDR3 protein once. The sample has 150,000 or so distinct CDR3 sequences, approximately 4% seen once.

V gene TRBV19 combines with J gene TRBJ1-1; D gene unclear. The source is a man aged 18 to 29 in good health. Source material: memory T cells sorted from blood. In nucleotides, the CDR3 is TGTGCCAGTAAAGCCACCCGAGCCAAAGTGAACACTGAAGCTTTCTTT. It translates to CASKATRAKVNTEAFF. Full variable domain (remainder filled in from reference TRBV19 and TRBJ1-1): DGGITQSPKYLFRKEGQNVTLSCEQNLNHDAMYWYRQDPGQGLRLIYYSQIVNDFQKGDIAEGYSVSREKKESFPLTVTSAQKNPTAFYLCASKATRAKVNTEAFFGQGTRLTVV.